This TCR beta chain was documented in a study of tumor and adjacent non-tumor tissue in lung cancer (dated by TCRdb to between 2017 and 2018). Looking at the study overall: Of the cohort, about a dozen patients had adenocarcinoma, 2 had squamous cell carcinoma and 1 had small cell lung cancer. TCRbeta CDR3 sequencing was performed on approximately 30 paired specimens, with one tumor sample and one normal lung sample collected per patient. Using bulk TCRbeta repertoires from some 14 lung cancer patients, the study set lung tumor tissue side by side with matched distant non-tumor lung tissue. Sequencing produced about 130 million productive TCRbeta reads in total, an average of about 4 million reads per sample. Among the approximately 15 patients, ages ranged from about 31 to 76 years, 10 were men and 5 were women, and disease was TNM stage I to III. The research as a whole found: The top 100 clones made up a significantly larger cumulative share of the repertoire in normal lung than in tumor tissue. Tumor tissue showed significantly higher TCR diversity (inverse Simpson) than normal lung tissue, at 431.37 vs 166.20 (P = 0.0075, Mann-Whitney U test). The methods do not name the sequencing platform or mention unique molecular identifiers. Because peripheral blood was not sequenced, blood TCRbeta repertoires in the lung cancer patients of the study were not examined. The cohort had only about 14 patients, and the authors noted that larger samples and more detailed clinical data are needed. TCR diversity was significantly higher in younger patients, and greater tumor TCR diversity was associated with shorter overall survival and shorter disease-free survival.

Library generation was performed with multiplex PCR. The instrument given in TCRdb is Illumina HiSeq 2500. TCRbeta libraries were constructed through three rounds of nested PCR with primers (Table S4) according to protocols adapted from ARM-PCR. Before sequencing, PCR products of 200-500 bp were excised from the gel and purified with the QIAquick gel extraction kit. Turning to the authors' computational methods: Reads were cleaned using Trimmomatic, were merged into complete CDR3 sequences using FLASH, and were assigned to V(D)J germline segments using MiTCR. VDJtools was used to compute clonal diversity as the inverse Simpson's index. A read counted as productive if the sequence was in-frame and lacked a premature stop codon. In-frame beta chains were kept once TCRdb had trimmed the public reads at Q25 with fastp and called clones with MiXCR. Rows matching on CDR3 protein sequence are summarized as one entry with the most common DNA and genes. The V and J calls follow TCRdb's processing rather than the paper's. Within this sample are 89,000 or so distinct CDR3 sequences, with roughly two thirds of them counted one time only. Clones ranked in the top ten supply roughly 15% of the sample.

This clonotype appeared once. Its antigen is not yet known. Possible read error: a much larger clone is one base away. Per the germline V gene (reference sequence), MNHNY is the CDR1 and SVGAGI is the CDR2. The CDR3 contains 15 residues, cysteine and phenylalanine counted. Of all the DNA, just the CDR3 is kept, 45 bases in frame from base 1. RNA was extracted from bulk unsorted tissue and checked for quality with a NanoDrop ND-1000 and an Agilent 2100. All donors had newly diagnosed lung cancer, had not received prior chemotherapy, and were admitted for thoracic surgery in China between August and November 2014. Anyone who had undergone radiotherapy or chemotherapy before, or who had another cancer at the same time, was left out of the study. Pieces of surgical tissue measuring about 1-2.2 cm3 were kept in RNAlater solution and stored at -80 degrees C until use.

The clonotype comes from a man aged 65 to 85 with non-small cell lung cancer. The chain employs TRBV6-6 and TRBJ2-2; TRBD2 is perhaps the D gene, given 5 matching bases. The sample consisted of lung tumor tissue. The CDR3 region: CASSYSTRASGEPFF. The DNA sequence is as follows: TGTGCCAGCAGTTACTCTACTAGAGCGTCCGGGGAGCCGTTTTTT.